Below, one T cell receptor (beta chain) is given with its context. This specimen comes from a study of OX40 agonist ivuxolimab in advanced cancers. Study details: The diagnoses of dose-escalation patients were hepatocellular carcinoma, melanoma, renal cell or head and neck cancer. Three patients, one with hepatocellular carcinoma and two with cutaneous melanoma, responded partially.

If patients had autoimmune disease history or systemic immunosuppression, they were excluded. Deletions cut 2 bases from V and 0 bases from J, with 1 base between. Germline V CDR1 and CDR2: MDHEN, SYDVKM. The CDR3 covers 12 residues. Here immunoSEQ multiplex PCR was the method, and the copy in TCRdb shows in-frame clones only, minus some. There are tens of thousands of clones in the sample; roughly 87% occur only once, and about 1.3% lies in the top ten. J is TRBJ2-5 and V is TRBV28; unclear D gene. The input for sequencing was CD4+ or CD8+ T cells sorted from blood, taken in a trial of the OX40 agonist ivuxolimab. The TCR sequence derives from an adult with an advanced solid tumor such as melanoma, head and neck, liver or kidney cancer. The CDR3 loop is CASSLDQETQYF. Here the CDR3 DNA reads TGTGCCAGCAGTTTAGACCAAGAGACCCAGTACTTC.